The entry that follows covers one T cell receptor (beta chain) sequence. The CDR3 totals 13 residues. Losses at the gene ends were 6 bases for V and 7 bases for J; bases not matched to a gene: 2. Germline values: CDR1 KGHSH, CDR2 LQKENI. This sample is drawn from a study of OX40 agonist ivuxolimab in advanced cancers. Only in-frame clones appear in the TCRdb table, and some are missing; sequencing was by immunoSEQ multiplex PCR. This sample has about 74,000 clones, with 84% found just once. The source material was CD4+ or CD8+ T cells sorted from blood, sampled in a trial of the OX40 agonist ivuxolimab. The chain is built from TRBV18 and TRBJ1-4, with 10 bases lining up with TRBD1. This clonotype was sampled from an adult with an advanced solid tumor such as melanoma, head and neck, liver or kidney cancer. The CDR3 DNA sequence: TGTGCCAGCTCGGACAGGGGGAGTGAAAAACTGTTTTTT. Translating gives CASSDRGSEKLFF.